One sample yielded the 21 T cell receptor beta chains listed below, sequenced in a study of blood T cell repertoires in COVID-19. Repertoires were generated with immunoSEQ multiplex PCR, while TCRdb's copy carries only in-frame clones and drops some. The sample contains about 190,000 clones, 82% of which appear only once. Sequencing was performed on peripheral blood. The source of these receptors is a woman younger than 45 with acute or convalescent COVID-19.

CDR3 protein: CASRDTINTDTQYF. The CDR3 region has the DNA TGTGCCAGCAGGGACACTATAAACACAGATACGCAGTATTTT. The gene calls are TRBV7-6 and TRBJ2-3, with a weak D call TRBD1 (5 bases). Germline values: CDR1 SGHVS, CDR2 FNYEAQ. CDR3 length: 14 residues. V gave up 6 bases and J gave up 2 bases, with 12 bases separating them.

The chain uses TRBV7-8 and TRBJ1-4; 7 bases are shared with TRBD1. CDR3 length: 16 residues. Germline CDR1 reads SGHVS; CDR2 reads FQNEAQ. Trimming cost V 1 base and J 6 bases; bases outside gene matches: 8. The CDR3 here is CASSLGSGQGDEKLFF. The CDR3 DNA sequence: TGTGCCAGCAGCTTAGGATCAGGGCAGGGGGATGAAAAACTGTTTTTT.

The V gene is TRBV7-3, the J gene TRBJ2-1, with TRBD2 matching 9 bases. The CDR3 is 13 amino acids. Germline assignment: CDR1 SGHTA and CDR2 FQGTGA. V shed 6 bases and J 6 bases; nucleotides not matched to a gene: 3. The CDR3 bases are TGTGCCAGCAGTCTACTAGCGGGCAATGAGCAGTTCTTC. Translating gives CASSLLAGNEQFF. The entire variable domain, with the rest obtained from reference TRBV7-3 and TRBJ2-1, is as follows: GAGVSQTPSNKVTEKGKYVELRCDPISGHTALYWYRQSLGQGPEFLIYFQGTGAADDSGLPNDRFFAVRPEGSVSTLKIQRTERGDSAVYLCASSLLAGNEQFFGPGTRLTVL.

The CDR3 nucleotides are TGTGCCAGCAGCACGAGCGGGGCTTATAATTCACCCCTCCACTTT. Protein: CASSTSGAYNSPLHF. The chain joins TRBV9 to TRBJ1-6, with D maybe TRBD1 (5 bases). The CDR3 contains 15 residues. Germline-derived CDR1 and CDR2 are SGDLS and YYNGEE. Deletions cut 4 bases from V and 4 bases from J, with 12 bases between.

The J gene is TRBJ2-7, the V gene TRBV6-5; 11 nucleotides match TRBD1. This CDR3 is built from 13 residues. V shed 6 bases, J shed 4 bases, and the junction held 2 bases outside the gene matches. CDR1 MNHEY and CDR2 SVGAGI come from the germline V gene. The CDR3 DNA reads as TGTGCCAGCAGCCGGGACAGGGGGTACGAGCAGTACTTC. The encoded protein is CASSRDRGYEQYF.

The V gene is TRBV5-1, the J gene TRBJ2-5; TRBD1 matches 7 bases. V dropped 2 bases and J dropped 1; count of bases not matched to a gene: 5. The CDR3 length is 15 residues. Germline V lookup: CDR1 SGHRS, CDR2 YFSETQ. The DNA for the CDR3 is TGCGCCAGCAGCTTCTACAGGGGCGGCCAAGAGACCCAGTACTTC. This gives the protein CASSFYRGGQETQYF.

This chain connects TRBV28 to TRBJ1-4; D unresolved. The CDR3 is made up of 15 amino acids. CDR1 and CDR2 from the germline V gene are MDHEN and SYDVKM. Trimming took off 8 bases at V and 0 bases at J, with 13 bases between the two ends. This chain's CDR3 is CASRNVIATNEKLFF. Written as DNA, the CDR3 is TGTGCCAGCCGAAACGTGATAGCAACTAATGAAAAACTGTTTTTT.

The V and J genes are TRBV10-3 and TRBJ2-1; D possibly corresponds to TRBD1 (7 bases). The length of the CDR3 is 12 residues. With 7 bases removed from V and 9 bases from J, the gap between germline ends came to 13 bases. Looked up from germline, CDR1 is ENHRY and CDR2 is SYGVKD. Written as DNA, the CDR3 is TGTGCCATCATGGGGCAGGGGGGTGAGCAGTTCTTC. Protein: CAIMGQGGEQFF.

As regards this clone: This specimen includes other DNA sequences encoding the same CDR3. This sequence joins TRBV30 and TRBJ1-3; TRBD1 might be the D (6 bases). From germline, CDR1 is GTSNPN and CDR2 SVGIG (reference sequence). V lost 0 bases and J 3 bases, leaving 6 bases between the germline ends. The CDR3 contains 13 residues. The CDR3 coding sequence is TGTGCCTGGAGTGTACAGGGTGGAAACACCATATATTTT. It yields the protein CAWSVQGGNTIYF.

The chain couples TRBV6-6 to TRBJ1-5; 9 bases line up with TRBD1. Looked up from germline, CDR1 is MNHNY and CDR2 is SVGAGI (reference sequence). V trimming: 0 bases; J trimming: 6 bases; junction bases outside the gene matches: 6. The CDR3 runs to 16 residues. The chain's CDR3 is CASSYSTGGVGQPQHF. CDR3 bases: TGTGCCAGCAGTTACTCCACAGGGGGCGTGGGTCAGCCCCAGCATTTT.

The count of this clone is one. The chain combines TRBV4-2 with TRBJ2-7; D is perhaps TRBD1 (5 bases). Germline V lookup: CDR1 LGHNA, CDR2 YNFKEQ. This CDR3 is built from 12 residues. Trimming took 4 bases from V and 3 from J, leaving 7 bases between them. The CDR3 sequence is CASSLDSYEQYF. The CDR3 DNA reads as TGTGCCAGCAGCCTTGACAGCTACGAGCAGTACTTC.

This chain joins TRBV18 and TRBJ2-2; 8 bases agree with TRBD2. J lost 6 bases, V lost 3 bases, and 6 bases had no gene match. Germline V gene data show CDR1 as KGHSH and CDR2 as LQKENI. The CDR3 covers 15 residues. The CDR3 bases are TGTGCCAGCTCACCCGGACTAGCTCCGTCCGGGGAGCTGTTTTTT. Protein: CASSPGLAPSGELFF.

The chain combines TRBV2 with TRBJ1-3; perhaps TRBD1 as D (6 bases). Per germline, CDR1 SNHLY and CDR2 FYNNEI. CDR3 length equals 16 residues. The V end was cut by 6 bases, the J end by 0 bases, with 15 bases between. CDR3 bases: TGTGCCAGCAGGGGGATCAGGGGCGCCTCTGGAAACACCATATATTTT. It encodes CASRGIRGASGNTIYF.

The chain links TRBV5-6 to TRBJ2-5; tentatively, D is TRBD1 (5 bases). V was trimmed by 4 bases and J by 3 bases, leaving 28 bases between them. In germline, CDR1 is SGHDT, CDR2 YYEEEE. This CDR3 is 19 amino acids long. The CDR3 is CASSPTSGNRLIREETQYF. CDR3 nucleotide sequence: TGTGCCAGCAGCCCCACTTCGGGTAACAGGCTAATAAGGGAAGAGACCCAGTACTTC.

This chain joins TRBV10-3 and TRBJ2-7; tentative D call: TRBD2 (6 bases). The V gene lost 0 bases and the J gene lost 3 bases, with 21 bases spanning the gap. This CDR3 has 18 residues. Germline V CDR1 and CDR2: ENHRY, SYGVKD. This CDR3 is CAISESTQGLKFSYEQYF. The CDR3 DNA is TGTGCCATCAGTGAGTCGACTCAAGGACTAAAATTTAGCTACGAGCAGTACTTC.

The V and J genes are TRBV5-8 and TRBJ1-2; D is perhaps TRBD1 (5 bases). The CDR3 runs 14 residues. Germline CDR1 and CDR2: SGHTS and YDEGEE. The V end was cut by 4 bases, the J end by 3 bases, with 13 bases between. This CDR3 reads CASSRLGLHYGYTF. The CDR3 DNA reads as TGTGCCAGCAGCCGACTGGGACTGCACTATGGCTACACCTTC.

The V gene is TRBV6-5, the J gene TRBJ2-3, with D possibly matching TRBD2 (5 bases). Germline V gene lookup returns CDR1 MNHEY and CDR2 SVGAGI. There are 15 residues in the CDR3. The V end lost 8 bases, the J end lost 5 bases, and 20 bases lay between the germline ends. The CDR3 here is CASRQRLGSRDTQYF. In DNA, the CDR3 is TGTGCCAGCCGTCAAAGGTTGGGGAGTAGAGATACGCAGTATTTT.

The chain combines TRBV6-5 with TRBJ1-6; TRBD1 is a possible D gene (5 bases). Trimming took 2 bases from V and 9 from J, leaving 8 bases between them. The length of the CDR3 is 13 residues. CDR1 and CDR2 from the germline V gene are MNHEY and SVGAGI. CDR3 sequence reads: CASSYRGGSPLHF. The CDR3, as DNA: TGTGCCAGCAGTTACAGGGGTGGTTCACCCCTCCACTTT.

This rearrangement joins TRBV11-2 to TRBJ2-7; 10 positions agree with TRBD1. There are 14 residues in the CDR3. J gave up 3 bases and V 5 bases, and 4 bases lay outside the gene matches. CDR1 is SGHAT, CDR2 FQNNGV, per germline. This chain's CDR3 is CASSRDRGNYEQYF. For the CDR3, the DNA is TGTGCCAGCAGCAGGGACAGGGGAAACTACGAGCAGTACTTC.

The CDR3 region has the DNA TGTGCCAGCAGTTGGGGACAGGGGGTTTCCACAGATACGCAGTATTTT. It is translated as CASSWGQGVSTDTQYF. The rearrangement uses TRBV28 and TRBJ2-3; 11 nucleotides line up with TRBD1. The CDR3 extends over 16 amino acids. Germline V gives CDR1 MDHEN, CDR2 SYDVKM. V lost 4 bases, J lost 2 bases, and 5 bases stayed unmatched.

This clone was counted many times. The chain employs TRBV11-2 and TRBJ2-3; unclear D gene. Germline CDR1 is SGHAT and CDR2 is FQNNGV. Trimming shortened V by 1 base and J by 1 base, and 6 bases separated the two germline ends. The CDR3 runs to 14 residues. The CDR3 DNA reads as TGTGCCAGCAGCTTAGGAGGAGGCACAGATACGCAGTATTTT. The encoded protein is CASSLGGGTDTQYF.